The 21 T cell receptor beta chains in this list originate from one sample, sequenced in a study of OX40 agonist ivuxolimab in advanced cancers. The protocol was immunoSEQ multiplex PCR, while the TCRdb copy is restricted to in-frame clones and leaves out a portion. Of fewer than 80,000 clones detected, 65% to 90% appear once; the ten largest clones hold roughly 1.1%. The specimen comprised CD4+ or CD8+ T cells sorted from blood, sampled in a trial of the OX40 agonist ivuxolimab. The receptors come from an adult with an advanced solid tumor such as melanoma, head and neck, liver or kidney cancer.

The chain combines TRBV7-9 with TRBJ2-1, with TRBD2 matching over 11 bases. V dropped 2 bases and J dropped 7; count of bases not matched to a gene: 1. This CDR3 is built from 14 residues. The germline V gene encodes CDR1 SEHNR and CDR2 FQNEAQ (reference sequence). As DNA, the CDR3 is TGTGCCAGCAGCTTACCTAGCGGGGGGAATGAGCAGTTCTTC. Translating it yields CASSLPSGGNEQFF.

The chain employs TRBV18 and TRBJ1-5; D is perhaps TRBD1 (6 bases). The CDR3 spans 14 residues. Germline CDR1 reads KGHSH; CDR2 reads LQKENI. V lost 1 base and J lost 3, with 7 bases in between. CDR3 in DNA: TGTGCCAGCTCACCACGGACAGACAATCAGCCCCAGCATTTT. This translates into CASSPRTDNQPQHF.

This clone qualifies as medium-sized. The chain is built from TRBV19 and TRBJ2-1; D is perhaps TRBD1 (6 bases). Germline assignment: CDR1 LNHDA and CDR2 SQIVND (reference sequence). The CDR3 extends over 12 amino acids. Trimming removed 4 bases at V and 6 bases at J, with 7 bases between. CDR3 sequence: CASSRTVNEQFF. In DNA form, the CDR3 reads TGTGCCAGTAGTAGGACAGTCAATGAGCAGTTCTTC.

The chain is built from TRBV23-1 and TRBJ1-1, with D possibly matching TRBD1 (6 bases). TRBV23-1 counts as an open reading frame of uncertain function. The V gene lost 4 bases and the J gene lost 0 bases, with 15 bases spanning the gap. CDR3 length equals 16 residues. CDR3 residues: CASSRGRGPLNTEAFF. CDR3 nucleotides: TGCGCCAGCAGTCGGGGCAGGGGCCCCTTGAACACTGAAGCTTTCTTT.

The J gene is TRBJ1-2, the V gene TRBV1; the table's D call of TRBD1 was not tested on the DNA. TRBV1 is designated a pseudogene. The CDR3 runs to 14 residues. The CDR3 sequence is CTSTLQGFLDGYTF. CDR3 bases: TGCACCAGCACCCTCCAGGGGTTCTTGGATGGCTACACCTTC.

The CDR3: CASSQDLRSPQYF. The CDR3 bases are TGTGCCAGCAGCCAAGATCTACGCAGTCCGCAGTATTTT. The genes are TRBV4-2 and TRBJ2-3, with D unclear. Trimming left V 0 bases short and J 10 bases short, with 11 bases between. Germline-derived CDR1 and CDR2 are LGHNA and YNFKEQ. The CDR3 contains 13 residues.

This chain connects TRBV10-1 to TRBJ2-1; 9 nucleotides match TRBD2. Germline CDR1 is WNHNN and CDR2 is SYGVQD (reference sequence). The CDR3 runs 14 residues. The ends lost 4 bases at V and 10 bases at J; junction bases unmatched: 8. The CDR3: CASSASGGSAEQFF. The CDR3 DNA is TGCGCCAGCAGTGCGAGCGGGGGGTCTGCCGAGCAGTTCTTC.

The genes are TRBV19 and TRBJ1-3; 7 bases fit TRBD1. Germline-derived CDR1 and CDR2 are LNHDA and SQIVND (reference sequence). Trimming took 6 bases from V and 0 from J; bases not matched to a gene: 11. The length of the CDR3 is 17 residues. CDR3 nucleotide sequence: TGTGCCAGTAGACGACAGGGACTAGATTCCTCTGGAAACACCATATATTTT. Amino acid sequence: CASRRQGLDSSGNTIYF.

This chain connects TRBV12-5 to TRBJ2-2, with D tentatively TRBD1 (6 bases). The length of the CDR3 is 14 residues. Germline V lookup: CDR1 LGHNT, CDR2 FRNRAP. The DNA of the CDR3 is TGTGCCGTACAGGGAAGCCTAAACACCGGGGAGCTGTTTTTT. Its translation is CAVQGSLNTGELFF. Full variable domain (remainder filled in from reference TRBV12-5 and TRBJ2-2): DARVTQTPRHKVTEMGQEVTMRCQPILGHNTVFWYRQTMMQGLELLAYFRNRAPLDDSGMPKDRFSAEMPDATLATLKIQPSEPRDSAVYFCAVQGSLNTGELFFGEGSRLTVL.

This chain joins TRBV29-1 and TRBJ1-4; D remains unclear. The CDR3 is 13 residues long. The V gene's germline CDR1 is SQVTM and CDR2 ANQGSEA. V dropped 5 bases and J dropped 3 bases, with 10 bases sitting between them. The CDR3 protein is CSVLREANEKLFF. The CDR3 DNA sequence: TGCAGCGTTCTCCGAGAGGCTAATGAAAAACTGTTTTTT.

The gene calls are TRBV11-2 and TRBJ2-1, with 8 bases fitting TRBD2. The V gene end was trimmed by 5 bases and the J gene end by 3 bases; junction bases not matched to a gene: 12. Germline CDR1 and CDR2: SGHAT and FQNNGV. The CDR3 totals 17 residues. This CDR3 is CASSPRGVAGNYNEQFF. The CDR3 DNA reads TGTGCCAGCAGCCCCCGGGGGGTAGCGGGAAACTACAATGAGCAGTTCTTC.

The chain recombines TRBV5-1 with TRBJ2-3; D is perhaps TRBD1 or TRBD2 (5 bases each). Trimming left V 0 bases short and J 4 bases short, with 9 bases between. The CDR3 runs 14 residues. Germline lookup yields CDR1 SGHRS and CDR2 YFSETQ. The CDR3: CASSLARGADTQYF. The CDR3 region has the DNA TGCGCCAGCAGCTTGGCGAGGGGTGCAGATACGCAGTATTTT. The variable domain in full, completed from reference TRBV5-1 and TRBJ2-3, reads KAGVTQTPRYLIKTRGQQVTLSCSPISGHRSVSWYQQTPGQGLQFLFEYFSETQRNKGNFPGRFSGRQFSNSRSEMNVSTLELGDSALYLCASSLARGADTQYFGPGTRLTVL.

CDR3 sequence reads: CASSPYRGPYEQYF. In nucleotides, the CDR3 is TGTGCCAGCAGCCCGTACAGGGGGCCTTACGAGCAGTACTTC. J is TRBJ2-7 and V is TRBV11-2, with 9 bases identical to TRBD1. CDR1 SGHAT and CDR2 FQNNGV come from the germline V gene. The ends lost 5 bases at V and 4 bases at J; junction bases unmatched: 6. The CDR3 consists of 14 residues.

The chain is built from TRBV6-5 and TRBJ1-2, with D possibly being TRBD1 (5 bases). CDR1 and CDR2 (germline): MNHEY, SVGAGI. This CDR3 region has 12 residues. Trimming took off 5 bases at V and 9 bases at J, with 13 bases between the two ends. CDR3 in amino acids: CASSPGSGSYTF. CDR3 nucleotide sequence: TGTGCCAGCAGTCCGGGGTCAGGGAGCTACACCTTC.

Worth noting for this clone: In the same sample, other DNA sequences code for this CDR3. The rearrangement links TRBV7-2 to TRBJ2-2; D remains ambiguous. The V and J ends lost 5 bases and 3 bases respectively, with 4 bases between them. This CDR3 is 12 amino acids long. Germline V CDR1 and CDR2: SGHTA, FQGNSA. The CDR3 loop reads CASSTYTGELFF. The DNA for the CDR3 is TGTGCCAGCAGCACGTACACCGGGGAGCTGTTTTTT. The whole variable domain, remainder taken from reference TRBV7-2 and TRBJ2-2, is GAGVSQSPSNKVTEKGKDVELRCDPISGHTALYWYRQSLGQGLEFLIYFQGNSAPDKSGLPSDRFSAERTGGSVSTLTIQRTQQEDSAVYLCASSTYTGELFFGEGSRLTVL.

The rearrangement uses TRBV9 and TRBJ2-3; tentatively, D is TRBD1 (5 bases). Germline CDR1 is SGDLS and CDR2 is YYNGEE. Deletions cut 0 bases from V and 2 bases from J, with 10 bases between. The CDR3 covers 15 residues. The CDR3 protein is CASSVATGVTDTQYF. The CDR3 nucleotides are TGTGCCAGCAGCGTAGCTACAGGAGTCACAGATACGCAGTATTTT.

This clone came up a few times. This sequence joins TRBV5-1 and TRBJ1-1; D is uncertain. The CDR3 sequence is 16 residues long. Trimming took off 4 bases at V and 0 bases at J, with 16 bases between the two ends. CDR1 SGHRS and CDR2 YFSETQ come from the germline V gene. CDR3 nucleotides: TGCGCCAGCAGCCCCAGGATCGGGAGGTTGAACACTGAAGCTTTCTTT. It encodes CASSPRIGRLNTEAFF.

The DNA for the CDR3 is TGTGCCAGCAGCTTGTTACGGGACAGGGGAGATCAGCCCCAGCATTTT. This translates into CASSLLRDRGDQPQHF. The gene calls are TRBV5-6 and TRBJ1-5; 10 bases are a match to TRBD1. The CDR3 totals 16 residues. Germline CDR1 reads SGHDT; CDR2 reads YYEEEE. J gave up 5 bases and V 1 base, and 6 bases lay outside the gene matches.

The rearrangement joins TRBV14 to TRBJ1-3, with D unclear. Trimming took off 9 bases at V and 6 bases at J, with 15 bases between the two ends. In germline, CDR1 is SGHDN, CDR2 FVKESK. This CDR3 spans 13 amino acids. The CDR3 DNA sequence: TGTGCCAGTGGTAGTGGAGGCCAAAACACCATATATTTT. This sequence encodes CASGSGGQNTIYF.

This clone showed up just once. The chain recombines TRBV9 with TRBJ1-3; no clear D gene. Trimming removed 0 bases from V and 10 bases from J, with 11 bases in between. The length of the CDR3 is 13 residues. Germline values: CDR1 SGDLS, CDR2 YYNGEE. For the CDR3, the DNA is TGTGCCAGCAGCGTAGTCGACGGGGATACCATATATTTT. Amino acids: CASSVVDGDTIYF.

The chain is built from TRBV5-8 and TRBJ2-5; D is uncertain. The CDR3 is made up of 12 amino acids. Trimming pared 4 bases from V and 2 bases from J, leaving 6 bases between. Germline V lookup: CDR1 SGHTS, CDR2 YDEGEE. CDR3 residues: CASSNQQETQYF. The CDR3 DNA reads TGTGCCAGCAGCAATCAGCAAGAGACCCAGTACTTC.